Reported below is one TCR beta chain. Its antigen is unidentified. The study ran its PCR with 60 Vbeta and 13 Jbeta primers. TCRdb's copy holds only in-frame clones and misses some; the assay was immunoSEQ multiplex PCR. The sample includes 130,000 to 150,000 clones, approximately 79% of them seen just once. Germline V lookup: CDR1 KGHSH, CDR2 LQKENI. Trimming cost V 2 bases and J 3 bases, with 7 bases left between them. There are 13 residues in the CDR3. These data originate in a study of cytomegalovirus exposure and HLA in healthy donors. Notes on the study in general: The authors assumed roughly uniform sequencing depth across donors for presence/absence analyses. Rarity characterized most TCR sequences, yet some public TCRs appeared in many donors. Researchers reported in a later analysis that a missense DCLRE1C variant was tied to TCR beta V- and J-gene trimming. The analysis excluded some indistinguishable V segments, including TRBV6-2 and TRBV6-3.

This clonotype was obtained from a man aged 18 to 29 in good health and CMV-seronegative. Sequenced material: PBMCs. The chain uses TRBV18 and TRBJ2-5; D is undetermined. CDR3 coding DNA: TGTGCCAGCTCACCAGCCCCGGAAGAGACCCAGTACTTC. As protein: CASSPAPEETQYF.